Given below is one T cell receptor beta chain in context. Its antigen remains unidentified. TCRdb analysed the 5' RACE reads with MiXCR anew, one entry per CDR3 protein. The data hold more than 1.5 million distinct CDR3 sequences, with about 30% observed a single time. This sample stems from a study of identical twins. Whole-study findings and limits: The conclusions drew on cross-sectional statistical analysis instead of tracking the same donors.

The sequenced sample consisted of cord blood. This sequence was found in a newborn girl in good health.

Here the CDR3 reads CASSLQGAKREKLFF. CDR3 DNA: TGTGCCAGCAGCTTGCAGGGGGCGAAGAGGGAAAAACTGTTTTTT. The chain couples TRBV5-4 to TRBJ1-4; 8 bases are a match to TRBD1. Germline assignment: CDR1 SGHNT and CDR2 YYREEE (reference sequence). After removal of 1 base from V and 8 bases from J, the junction contained 7 bases not matched to a gene. The CDR3 totals 15 residues.